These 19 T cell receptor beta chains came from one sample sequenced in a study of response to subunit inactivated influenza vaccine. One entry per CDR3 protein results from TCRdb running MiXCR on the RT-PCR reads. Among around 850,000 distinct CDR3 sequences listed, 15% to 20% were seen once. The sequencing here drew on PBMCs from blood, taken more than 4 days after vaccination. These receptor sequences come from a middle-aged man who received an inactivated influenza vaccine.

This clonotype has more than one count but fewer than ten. DNA of the CDR3: TGTGCCAGCAGCCGTAGCGGGGGGGCCCTCAATGAGCAGTTCTTC. It specifies CASSRSGGALNEQFF. The rearrangement joins TRBV7-9 to TRBJ2-1, with TRBD2 matching 11 bases. CDR3 size: 15 residues. Germline V lookup: CDR1 SEHNR, CDR2 FQNEAQ (reference sequence). The V gene end was trimmed by 5 bases and the J gene end by 6 bases; junction bases not matched to a gene: 6.

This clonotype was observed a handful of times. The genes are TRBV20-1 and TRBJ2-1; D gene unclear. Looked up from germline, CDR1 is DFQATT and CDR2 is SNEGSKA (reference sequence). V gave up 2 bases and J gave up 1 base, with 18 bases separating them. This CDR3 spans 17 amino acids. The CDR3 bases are TGCAGTGCTAGAAGCGTGCCGGATTTTCGATCCTACAATGAGCAGTTCTTC. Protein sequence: CSARSVPDFRSYNEQFF.

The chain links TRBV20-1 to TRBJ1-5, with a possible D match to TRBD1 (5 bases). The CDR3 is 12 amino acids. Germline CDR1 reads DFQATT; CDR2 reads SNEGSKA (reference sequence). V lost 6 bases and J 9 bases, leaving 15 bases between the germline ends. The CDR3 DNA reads TGCAGTGCAAAAAAGGGGAACTGGCCCCAGCATTTT. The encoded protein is CSAKKGNWPQHF.

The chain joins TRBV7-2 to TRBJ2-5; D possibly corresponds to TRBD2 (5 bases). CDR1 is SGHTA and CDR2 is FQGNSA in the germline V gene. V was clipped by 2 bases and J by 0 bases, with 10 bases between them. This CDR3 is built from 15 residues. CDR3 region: CASSLQRANQETQYF. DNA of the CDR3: TGTGCCAGCAGCTTACAGAGGGCGAACCAAGAGACCCAGTACTTC.

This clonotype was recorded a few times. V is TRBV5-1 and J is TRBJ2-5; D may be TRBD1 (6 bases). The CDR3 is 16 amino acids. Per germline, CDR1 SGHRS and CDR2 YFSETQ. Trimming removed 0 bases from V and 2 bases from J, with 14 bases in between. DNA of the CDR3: TGCGCCAGCAGCTTGGCCCCGTCAGGGGTGCAAGAGACCCAGTACTTC. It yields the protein CASSLAPSGVQETQYF.

Written as DNA, the CDR3 is TGTGCCAGCAGTCCAGCCCCGGATCCCTTTTACAATGAGCAGTTCTTC. It is translated as CASSPAPDPFYNEQFF. This chain uses TRBV7-2 with TRBJ2-1, with D unclear. The V gene lost 6 bases and the J gene lost 4 bases, with 19 bases spanning the gap. Germline loops: CDR1 SGHTA, CDR2 FQGNSA. The CDR3 spans 16 residues.

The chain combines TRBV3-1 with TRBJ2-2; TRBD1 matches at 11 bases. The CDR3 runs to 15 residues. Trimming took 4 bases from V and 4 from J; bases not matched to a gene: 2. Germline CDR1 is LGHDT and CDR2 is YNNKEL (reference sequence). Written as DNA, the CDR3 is TGTGCCAGCAGCCCTGGACAGGGGGCCACCGGGGAGCTGTTTTTT. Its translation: CASSPGQGATGELFF. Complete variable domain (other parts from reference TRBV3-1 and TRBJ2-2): DTAVSQTPKYLVTQMGNDKSIKCEQNLGHDTMYWYKQDSKKFLKIMFSYNNKELIINETVPNRFSPKSPDKAHLNLHINSLELGDSAVYFCASSPGQGATGELFFGEGSRLTVL.

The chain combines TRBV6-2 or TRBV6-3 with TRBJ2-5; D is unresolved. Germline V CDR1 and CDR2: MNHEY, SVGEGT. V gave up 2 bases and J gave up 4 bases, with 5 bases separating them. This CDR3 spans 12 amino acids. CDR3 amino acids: CASSYAGETQYF. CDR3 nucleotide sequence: TGTGCCAGCAGTTACGCCGGAGAGACCCAGTACTTC.

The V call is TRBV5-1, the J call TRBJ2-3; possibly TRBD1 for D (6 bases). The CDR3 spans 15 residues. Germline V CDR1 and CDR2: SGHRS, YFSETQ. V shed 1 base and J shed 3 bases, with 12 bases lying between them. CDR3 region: CASSLIRGATDTQYF. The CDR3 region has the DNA TGCGCCAGCAGCTTGATCAGGGGAGCGACAGATACGCAGTATTTT.

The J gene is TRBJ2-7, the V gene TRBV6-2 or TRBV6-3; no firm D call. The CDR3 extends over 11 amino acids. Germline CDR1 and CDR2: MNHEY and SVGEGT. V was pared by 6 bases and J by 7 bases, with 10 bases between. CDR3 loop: CASSQQSEQYF. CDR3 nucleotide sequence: TGTGCCAGCAGCCAACAGTCAGAGCAGTACTTC.

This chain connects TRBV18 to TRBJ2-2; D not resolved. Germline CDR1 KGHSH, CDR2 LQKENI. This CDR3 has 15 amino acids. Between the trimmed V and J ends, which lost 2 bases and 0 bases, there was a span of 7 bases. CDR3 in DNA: TGTGCCAGCTCACCAAGGTCCACGAACACCGGGGAGCTGTTTTTT. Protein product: CASSPRSTNTGELFF. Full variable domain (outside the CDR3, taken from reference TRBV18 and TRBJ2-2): NAGVMQNPRHLVRRRGQEARLRCSPMKGHSHVYWYRQLPEEGLKFMVYLQKENIIDESGMPKERFSAEFPKEGPSILRIQQVVRGDSAAYFCASSPRSTNTGELFFGEGSRLTVL.

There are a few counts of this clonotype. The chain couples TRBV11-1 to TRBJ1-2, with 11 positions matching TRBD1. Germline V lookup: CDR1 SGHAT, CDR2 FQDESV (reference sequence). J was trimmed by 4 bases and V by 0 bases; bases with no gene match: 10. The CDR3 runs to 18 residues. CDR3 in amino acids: CASSLAPGQGGEGYGYTF. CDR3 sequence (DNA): TGTGCCAGCAGCTTAGCGCCGGGACAGGGGGGTGAGGGCTATGGCTACACCTTC.

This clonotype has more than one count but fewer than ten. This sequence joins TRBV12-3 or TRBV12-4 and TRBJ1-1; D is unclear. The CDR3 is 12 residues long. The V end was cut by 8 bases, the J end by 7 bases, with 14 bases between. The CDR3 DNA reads TGTGCCAGCCGACCAAGGTACGGTGAAGCTTTCTTT. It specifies CASRPRYGEAFF.

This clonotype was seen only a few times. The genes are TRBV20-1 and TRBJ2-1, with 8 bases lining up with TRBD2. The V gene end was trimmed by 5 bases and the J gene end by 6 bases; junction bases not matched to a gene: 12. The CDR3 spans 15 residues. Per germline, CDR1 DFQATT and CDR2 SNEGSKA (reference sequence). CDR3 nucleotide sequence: TGCAGTGCTGAAGAGCCGGGACTAGTTCTCAATGAGCAGTTCTTC. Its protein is CSAEEPGLVLNEQFF.

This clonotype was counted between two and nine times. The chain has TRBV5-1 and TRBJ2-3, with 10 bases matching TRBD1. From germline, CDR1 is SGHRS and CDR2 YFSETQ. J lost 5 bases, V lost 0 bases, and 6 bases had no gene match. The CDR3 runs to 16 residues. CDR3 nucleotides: TGCGCCAGCAGCTTGGTGGCGGGACAGGGGCAAGATACGCAGTATTTT. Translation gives CASSLVAGQGQDTQYF.

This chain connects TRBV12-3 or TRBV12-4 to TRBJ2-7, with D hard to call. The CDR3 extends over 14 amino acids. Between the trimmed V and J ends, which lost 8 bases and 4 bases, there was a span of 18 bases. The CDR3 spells CASAGRQLGYEQYF. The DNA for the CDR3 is TGTGCCAGCGCCGGGCGCCAGCTCGGGTACGAGCAGTACTTC.

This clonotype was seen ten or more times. CDR3: CASSVRRRDGYTF. CDR3 in DNA: TGTGCCAGCAGCGTAAGAAGAAGAGACGGCTACACCTTC. This chain links TRBV9 with TRBJ1-2, with D unresolved. The length of the CDR3 is 13 residues. V was pared by 1 base and J by 8 bases, with 12 bases between. Germline assignment: CDR1 SGDLS and CDR2 YYNGEE.

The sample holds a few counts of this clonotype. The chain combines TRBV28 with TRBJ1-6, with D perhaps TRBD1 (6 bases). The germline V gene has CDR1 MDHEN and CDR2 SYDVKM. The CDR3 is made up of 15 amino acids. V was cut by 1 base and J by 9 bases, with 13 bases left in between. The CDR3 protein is CASSLLGTRASPLHF. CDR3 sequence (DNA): TGTGCCAGCAGTTTATTGGGGACAAGAGCTTCACCCCTCCACTTT. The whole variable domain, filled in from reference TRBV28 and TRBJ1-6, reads DVKVTQSSRYLVKRTGEKVFLECVQDMDHENMFWYRQDPGLGLRLIYFSYDVKMKEKGDIPEGYSVSREKKERFSLILESASTNQTSMYLCASSLLGTRASPLHFGNGTRLTVT.

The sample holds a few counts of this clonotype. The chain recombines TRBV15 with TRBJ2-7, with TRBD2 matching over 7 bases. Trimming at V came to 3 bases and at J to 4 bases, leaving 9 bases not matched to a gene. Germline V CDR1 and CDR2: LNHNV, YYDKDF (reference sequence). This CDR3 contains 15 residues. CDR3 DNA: TGTGCCACCAGCAGGGAACCGGGACTAAAATACGAGCAGTACTTC. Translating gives CATSREPGLKYEQYF.